This T cell receptor beta chain was found in a study of T cell repertoires in cytomegalovirus infection. About the research overall: Shared public TCR beta signatures pointed to both CMV infection and a matching HLA type.

TCRdb passed the reads through MiXCR, listing each CDR3 protein once. The sample lists under 10,000 distinct CDR3 sequences; under 55% were seen once. Study observations and caveats: HLA-C-restricted, CMV-specific TCR beta clonotypes were dominant ex vivo.

V was shortened by 3 bases and J by 0 bases, with 12 bases between the two germline ends. The CDR3 has 15 residues. Germline lookup yields CDR1 SGDLS and CDR2 YYNGEE. In regard to this clonotype: The antigen remains unidentified.

The chain is built from TRBV9 and TRBJ1-1, with a tentative D call TRBD1 (6 bases). Sequencing input: PBMCs, sequenced either directly or after in vitro stimulation (not recorded which). This receptor was taken from a human donor in good health (CMV status not recorded). Some clones in this sample may be carry-over from other donors' samples. The CDR3 loop is CASSGGGRMNTEAFF. CDR3 nucleotide sequence: TGTGCCAGCAGCGGAGGGGGGCGGATGAACACTGAAGCTTTCTTT.